This TCR beta chain was sequenced in a study of Graves' ophthalmopathy and Graves' hyperthyroidism. Diagnosis relied on clinical symptoms, serum thyroxine, TRAb, thyroid ultrasound and orbital computed tomography. RNA transcripts served as template for amplifying TCR beta CDR3 sequences. HTBI-primed RT-PCR formed the first round, and a multiplex PCR formed the second. Via MiXCR, TCRdb re-called the multiplex PCR reads, giving one row per CDR3 protein. The profile covers roughly 1.1 million distinct CDR3 sequences, with 35% to 40% appearing a single time and 11% taken by the ten largest. This clonotype appeared many times. The antigen is unknown. The CDR3 totals 13 residues. Germline CDR1 and CDR2: SEHNR and FQNEAQ (reference sequence). Whole-study results and caveats: Classification of ophthalmopathy versus stable hyperthyroidism by a 13-signature model yielded about 90% sensitivity and approximately 79% specificity.

The chain employs TRBV7-9 and TRBJ1-5; unclear D gene. Judging by the DNA end, TRBJ2-3 fits better; the J call may be wrong. The TCR originated in an adult man with Graves' hyperthyroidism. The sample was peripheral blood or thyroid tissue (not recorded which). CDR3: CASSQGLGQPQYF. The CDR3 DNA follows: TGTGCCAGCAGTCAAGGGTTAGGTCAGCCCCAGTATTTT.